The clone carrying this TCR beta chain has just a few counts. The antigen is undetermined. One entry per CDR3 protein results from TCRdb running MiXCR on the 5' RACE reads. The sample contains hundreds of thousands of distinct CDR3 sequences, about a quarter of which appear only once. Germline lookup yields CDR1 SGHVS and CDR2 FNYEAQ. The CDR3 runs to 14 residues. The J segment lost 3 bases and the V segment lost 5 bases, leaving 7 bases of the junction unmatched. This sample was included in a study of CD8 T cells in ankylosing spondylitis. Study-wide results and caveats: Ankylosing spondylitis blood seemed to carry a telltale TCR beta motif made of eight or nine highly homologous variants. As reported, disease-linked clones showed significant enrichment in matched ankylosing spondylitis synovial fluid. A CD8+ phenotype characterized the disease-linked clones, which were relatively rare in peripheral blood.

The V call is TRBV7-6, the J call TRBJ2-7, with 7 bases matching TRBD1. This TCR came from a male donor with ankylosing spondylitis or in good health (not recorded which). Sequencing was carried out using blood, either unsorted or a sorted T cell fraction (not recorded which). The CDR3 spells CASSKEDRNYEQYF. The DNA of the CDR3 is TGTGCCAGCAGCAAGGAGGACAGGAACTACGAGCAGTACTTC.